The rows below give T cell receptor beta chains drawn from one sample of a study of blood T cell repertoires in COVID-19. Sequenced by immunoSEQ multiplex PCR; TCRdb stores in-frame clones only, minus some. The sample holds approximately 150,000 clones, approximately 88% seen once. Sequencing used peripheral blood. The receptors come from a woman between 45 and 60 years old with acute or convalescent COVID-19. CDR3s include the opening cysteine and the closing phenylalanine or tryptophan. A D gene is named only where the DNA matches it firmly. Rows give clone size only sometimes, using once, few, many, or a class for an expanded clone.

>.|15|TRBV7-6|TRBJ2-2|.
CASTTGVGNTGELFF
TGTGCCAGCACCACGGGGGTAGGGAACACCGGGGAGCTGTTTTTT
>TRBD2|15|TRBV30|TRBJ2-7|.
CAWSPIAGGPYEQYF
TGTGCCTGGAGTCCCATAGCGGGAGGGCCCTACGAGCAGTACTTC
>TRBD1|13|TRBV29-1|TRBJ1-4|.
CSVMTGLDEKLFF
TGCAGCGTTATGACAGGGTTGGATGAAAAACTGTTTTTT
>TRBD1|15|TRBV28|TRBJ1-2|once
CASSYGQGFNYGYTF
TGTGCCAGCAGTTACGGACAGGGCTTTAACTATGGCTACACCTTC
>.|14|TRBV18|TRBJ2-1|.
CASSPRDIYNEQFF
TGTGCCAGCTCACCACGGGACATCTACAATGAGCAGTTCTTC
>.|13|TRBV14|TRBJ1-1|.
CASSQSLNTEAFF
TGTGCCAGCAGCCAATCACTCAACACTGAAGCTTTCTTT
>.|14|TRBV15|TRBJ2-7|.
CATSSRGVLGEQYF
TGTGCCACCAGCAGTCGGGGAGTCTTGGGGGAGCAGTACTTC
>.|15|TRBV6-5|TRBJ2-4|.
CASSYYGLAKNIQYF
TGTGCCAGCAGTTACTACGGGTTGGCCAAAAACATTCAGTACTTC
>TRBD2|15|TRBV2|TRBJ2-3|.
CASIRLAGGPDTQYF
TGTGCCAGCATAAGGCTAGCGGGAGGGCCGGATACGCAGTATTTT
>TRBD2|16|TRBV4-2|TRBJ2-5|.
CASSQGGGARQETQYF
TGTGCCAGCAGCCAAGGCGGGGGGGCCCGACAAGAGACCCAGTACTTC
>TRBD2|18|TRBV13|TRBJ2-2|.
CASSLGLAGGPRTGELFF
TGTGCCAGCAGCTTAGGCCTAGCGGGAGGTCCAAGGACCGGGGAGCTGTTTTTT
>TRBD1|14|TRBV7-9|TRBJ1-1|.
CASSLGQGDTEAFF
TGTGCCAGCAGCTTGGGACAGGGTGACACTGAAGCTTTCTTT
>TRBD1|15|TRBV6-1|TRBJ1-5|.
CASSEGQAEGQPQHF
TGTGCCAGCAGTGAGGGACAGGCAGAGGGTCAGCCCCAGCATTTT
>TRBD2|15|TRBV6-2/TRBV6-3|TRBJ2-7|.
CASSSGLVVIYEQYF
TGTGCCAGCAGTTCCGGACTAGTAGTGATCTACGAGCAGTACTTC
>.|15|TRBV5-4|TRBJ1-2|.
CASSLQRGSNYGYTF
TGTGCCAGCAGCCTACAAAGGGGATCTAACTATGGCTACACCTTC
>TRBD2|19|TRBV7-3|TRBJ2-1|.
CASSPHRTSGGHSYNEQFF
TGTGCCAGCAGCCCTCATCGGACTAGCGGGGGCCACTCCTACAATGAGCAGTTCTTC
>.|15|TRBV5-4|TRBJ2-1|.
CASSLGAGAHNEQFF
TGTGCCAGCAGCTTGGGGGCGGGGGCCCACAATGAGCAGTTCTTC
>TRBD2|13|TRBV18|TRBJ2-7|.
CASSPGRVFEQYF
TGTGCCAGCTCTCCCGGGAGGGTGTTCGAGCAGTACTTC
>.|15|TRBV7-9|TRBJ1-5|.
CASSDRREVNQPQHF
TGTGCCAGCAGCGATCGACGGGAAGTCAATCAGCCCCAGCATTTT
>.|12|TRBV29-1|TRBJ2-7|.
CSVTTGTYEQYF
TGCAGCGTTACCACAGGTACCTACGAGCAGTACTTC
>TRBD1|9|TRBV12-3/TRBV12-4|TRBJ1-2|.
CASNTGGTF
TGTGCCAGCAACACAGGGGGCACCTTC
>TRBD1|17|TRBV28|TRBJ1-2|.
CASSGTGQGFRLRGYTF
TGTGCCAGCAGCGGTACGGGACAGGGGTTTCGTTTACGTGGCTACACCTTC
>.|12|TRBV2|TRBJ1-3|.
CASTISGNTIYF
TGTGCCAGCACTATCTCCGGAAACACCATATATTTT
>.|16|TRBV7-3|TRBJ1-1|once
CASSLGPQGMNTEAFF
TGTGCCAGCAGCTTAGGCCCACAGGGAATGAACACTGAAGCTTTCTTT
>TRBD2|16|TRBV9|TRBJ2-3|once
CASSSSSGRAGDTQYF
TGTGCCAGCAGCTCCTCTAGCGGGAGGGCCGGAGATACGCAGTATTTT
>TRBD2|17|TRBV7-6|TRBJ2-3|.
CASSSLTSGTSTDTQYF
TGTGCCAGCAGCAGTCTAACTAGCGGAACTAGCACAGATACGCAGTATTTT
>.|15|TRBV6-5|TRBJ2-3|.
CASSYSEGYTDTQYF
TGTGCCAGCAGTTACTCGGAGGGCTACACAGATACGCAGTATTTT
>TRBD1|14|TRBV15|TRBJ1-4|.
CATSRGQGKEKLFF
TGTGCCACCAGCAGAGGACAGGGGAAAGAAAAACTGTTTTTT
>TRBD2|18|TRBV24-1|TRBJ2-1|.
CATSDPGLAGGTYNEQFF
TGTGCCACCAGTGACCCTGGACTAGCGGGGGGTACCTACAATGAGCAGTTCTTC
>TRBD2|16|TRBV4-1|TRBJ2-2|.
CAPAGSGRDKTGELFF
TGCGCCCCCGCCGGTAGCGGGAGGGATAAAACCGGGGAGCTGTTTTTT
>.|14|TRBV4-1|TRBJ1-1|.
CASSQDRVGQEAFF
TGCGCCAGCAGCCAAGATAGGGTTGGACAGGAAGCTTTCTTT
>.|14|TRBV11-3|TRBJ2-1|.
CASSLIQGTNEQFF
TGTGCCAGCAGCTTAATCCAGGGTACCAATGAGCAGTTCTTC
>.|13|TRBV10-1|TRBJ1-5|.
CASSETGNQPQHF
TGCGCCAGCAGTGAAACAGGTAATCAGCCCCAGCATTTT
>TRBD2|15|TRBV4-1|TRBJ2-3|.
CASSPLLAGGDTQYF
TGCGCCAGCAGCCCTTTACTAGCGGGGGGAGATACGCAGTATTTT
>.|16|TRBV19|TRBJ1-3|.
CASSIAPGSVGNTIYF
TGTGCCAGTAGTATAGCGCCGGGATCGGTCGGAAACACCATATATTTT
>.|13|TRBV9|TRBJ2-2|.
CASSVGGTGELFF
TGTGCCAGCAGCGTAGGAGGGACCGGGGAGCTGTTTTTT
>TRBD1|15|TRBV7-9|TRBJ1-5|.
CASSRGQGGNQPQHF
TGTGCCAGCAGCAGGGGACAGGGGGGAAATCAGCCCCAGCATTTT
>TRBD1|16|TRBV15|TRBJ2-3|.
CATSSTGTGVTDTQYF
TGTGCCACCAGCAGCACAGGGACAGGGGTCACAGATACGCAGTATTTT
>.|14|TRBV3-1/TRBV3-2|TRBJ1-1|.
CASSQEEGVTEAFF
TGTGCCAGCAGCCAAGAAGAAGGGGTGACTGAAGCTTTCTTT
>.|12|TRBV24-1|TRBJ1-2|.
CATRGAGDGYTF
TGTGCCACCAGGGGGGCCGGGGACGGCTACACCTTC
>TRBD1|16|TRBV4-2|TRBJ1-5|.
CASSQESQGAYQPQHF
TGTGCCAGCAGCCAAGAATCCCAGGGGGCTTATCAGCCCCAGCATTTT
>TRBD1|12|TRBV19|TRBJ2-1|.
CASSIQGGQQFF
TGTGCCAGTAGTATCCAAGGGGGCCAGCAGTTCTTC
>.|16|TRBV10-3|TRBJ2-1|.
CAISEKGRGPYNEQFF
TGTGCCATCAGTGAAAAGGGGCGGGGGCCCTACAATGAGCAGTTCTTC
>TRBD1|15|TRBV5-6|TRBJ2-7|.
CASSLPDRVSYEQYF
TGTGCCAGCAGCTTGCCGGACAGGGTCTCCTACGAGCAGTACTTC
>.|14|TRBV19|TRBJ2-7|once
CASSRTVMIYEQYF
TGTGCCAGTAGTAGGACAGTGATGATCTACGAGCAGTACTTC
>.|12|TRBV13|TRBJ2-7|.
CASSQLTYEQYF
TGTGCCAGCAGCCAACTAACCTACGAGCAGTACTTC
>TRBD1|15|TRBV7-2|TRBJ2-1|.
CASSPQGVSYNEQFF
TGTGCCAGCAGCCCGCAGGGGGTATCCTACAATGAGCAGTTCTTC
>.|15|TRBV9|TRBJ2-3|.
CASSVGSSSTDTQYF
TGTGCCAGCAGCGTAGGGAGCAGTAGCACAGATACGCAGTATTTT
>.|14|TRBV25-1|TRBJ1-1|.
CASSESGGNTEAFF
TGTGCCAGCAGTGAATCCGGGGGGAACACTGAAGCTTTCTTT
>TRBD1|12|TRBV29-1|TRBJ1-1|.
CSVERGQGEAFF
TGCAGCGTTGAAAGGGGGCAAGGTGAAGCTTTCTTT
>.|12|TRBV18|TRBJ2-3|.
CASSPREDTQYF
TGTGCCAGCTCCCCTCGGGAGGATACGCAGTATTTT
>TRBD1|12|TRBV6-5|TRBJ1-2|.
CASRDRVVGYTF
TGTGCCAGCCGGGACAGGGTAGTTGGCTACACCTTC
>.|15|TRBV28|TRBJ2-4|few
CASSTPGGDKNIQYF
TGTGCCAGCAGTACCCCGGGGGGCGACAAAAACATTCAGTACTTC
>.|15|TRBV6-5|TRBJ2-1|once
CASSYETNSYNEQFF
TGTGCCAGCAGTTACGAGACAAACTCCTACAATGAGCAGTTCTTC
>.|15|TRBV6-6|TRBJ2-7|.
CASSYSLDKGNEQYF
TGTGCCAGCAGTTACTCGTTGGACAAGGGGAACGAGCAGTACTTC
>TRBD1|14|TRBV2|TRBJ1-4|.
CASRTGGANEKLFF
TGTGCCAGCCGGACAGGGGGAGCTAATGAAAAACTGTTTTTT
>TRBD2|15|TRBV7-3|TRBJ2-3|.
CASSGLAGPTDTQYF
TGTGCCAGCAGCGGACTAGCGGGGCCAACAGATACGCAGTATTTT